These 15 T cell receptor beta chains were sequenced from one sample in a study of T cell responses to AZD1222 COVID-19 vaccine. Sequencing was performed with immunoSEQ multiplex PCR; in TCRdb, only in-frame clones are kept and a portion is missing. This sample has about 130,000 clones, with about 89% found just once. This specimen consisted of peripheral blood, obtained 28 days after the second AZD1222 dose. The source of these receptors is an adult who received the AZD1222 COVID-19 vaccine.

This chain uses TRBV3-1 (or the pseudogene TRBV3-2) with TRBJ1-4; D is ambiguous. V shed 2 bases and J shed 8 bases, with 6 bases lying between them. The CDR3 sequence is 12 residues long. CDR1 and CDR2 (germline): LGHDT, YNNKEL (reference sequence). The CDR3 spells CASSQFPEKLFF. The CDR3 DNA reads TGTGCCAGCAGCCAATTCCCGGAAAAACTGTTTTTT.

This clone has just one count. The chain recombines TRBV4-2 with TRBJ1-4, with D possibly matching TRBD1 (5 bases). This CDR3 comprises 16 residues. CDR1 and CDR2 from the germline V gene are LGHNA and YNFKEQ. Trimming left V 3 bases short and J 1 base short, with 12 bases between. The CDR3 DNA follows: TGTGCCAGCAGCCAGGGGGGTGGGGGAACTAATGAAAAACTGTTTTTT. This encodes CASSQGGGGTNEKLFF.

The V gene is TRBV5-1, the J gene TRBJ1-5, with TRBD1 identical over 8 bases. CDR1 and CDR2 (germline): SGHRS, YFSETQ. This CDR3 contains 14 residues. V lost 0 bases to trimming and J lost 6 bases; unmatched junction nucleotides: 2. DNA of the CDR3: TGCGCCAGCAGCTTGGACAGGGGGAGTCAGCCCCAGCATTTT. Translated, it gives CASSLDRGSQPQHF. The variable domain in full, completed from reference TRBV5-1 and TRBJ1-5, reads KAGVTQTPRYLIKTRGQQVTLSCSPISGHRSVSWYQQTPGQGLQFLFEYFSETQRNKGNFPGRFSGRQFSNSRSEMNVSTLELGDSALYLCASSLDRGSQPQHFGDGTRLSIL.

The chain employs TRBV6-2 or TRBV6-3 and TRBJ1-1; no definite D call. CDR1 is MNHEY and CDR2 is SVGEGT in the germline V gene. V was shortened by 0 bases and J by 1 base, with 0 bases between the two germline ends. This CDR3 has 12 amino acids. The CDR3 nucleotides read TGTGCCAGCAGTTACTCGAACACTGAAGCTTTCTTT. Translated: CASSYSNTEAFF.

This clone occurred once. The sample carries other DNA sequences with the same CDR3. V gene TRBV5-5 combines with J gene TRBJ1-1, with 10 bases fitting TRBD1. V gave up 4 bases and J gave up 1 base; unmatched junction bases: 7. The CDR3 length is 16 residues. Germline lookup yields CDR1 SGHKS and CDR2 YYEKEE (reference sequence). The CDR3 sequence: CASSLGTGAKNTEAFF. The CDR3 nucleotides are TGTGCCAGCAGCCTTGGGACAGGGGCAAAGAACACTGAAGCTTTCTTT.

The chain recombines TRBV7-2 with TRBJ2-1; 11 bases fit TRBD2. With 5 bases clipped from V and 12 bases from J, the junction kept 15 bases outside the gene matches. The CDR3 consists of 16 residues. Germline V CDR1 and CDR2: SGHTA, FQGNSA. The CDR3 reads CASSPMAASGGLPQFF. CDR3 nucleotide sequence: TGTGCCAGCAGCCCCATGGCGGCTAGCGGGGGGTTACCGCAGTTCTTC.

The gene calls are TRBV7-9 and TRBJ2-3, with D possibly matching TRBD2 (5 bases). The CDR3 contains 14 residues. Germline V gene data show CDR1 as SEHNR and CDR2 as FQNEAQ (reference sequence). V lost 3 bases to trimming and J lost 6 bases, with 13 bases between them. CDR3 in DNA: TGTGCCAGCAGCTTGGGAACTGCGGGCGATACGCAGTATTTT. It is translated as CASSLGTAGDTQYF.

This clone was seen only once. V is TRBV18 and J is TRBJ1-1; D may be TRBD1 (6 bases). Germline V lookup: CDR1 KGHSH, CDR2 LQKENI. The CDR3 is made up of 17 amino acids. V lost 3 bases and J 2 bases, leaving 19 bases between the germline ends. The CDR3 DNA follows: TGTGCCAGCTCACCCACTAATTTCGCGGGGGGCAACACTGAAGCTTTCTTT. Residues: CASSPTNFAGGNTEAFF.

This chain links TRBV18 with TRBJ2-7; 8 bases agree with TRBD1. V trimming: 6 bases; J trimming: 3 bases; junction bases outside the gene matches: 4. The germline V gene encodes CDR1 KGHSH and CDR2 LQKENI. The CDR3 has 13 residues. The CDR3, as DNA: TGTGCCAGCTCGCAGGGACAGGTCTACGAGCAGTACTTC. Translating it yields CASSQGQVYEQYF.

This rearrangement joins TRBV11-2 to TRBJ2-7, with 10 positions matching TRBD1. V gave up 5 bases and J gave up 2 bases; unmatched junction bases: 6. The germline CDR1 and CDR2 sequences are SGHAT and FQNNGV. This CDR3 comprises 15 residues. DNA for the CDR3: TGTGCCAGCAGCCCGATCGGGACAGGGGCCTACGAGCAGTACTTC. Protein product: CASSPIGTGAYEQYF.

V usage is TRBV6-5 and J usage is TRBJ1-2; 7 bases are shared with TRBD1. Germline V gives CDR1 MNHEY, CDR2 SVGAGI. The CDR3 runs 13 residues. Trimming cost V 2 bases and J 5 bases; bases outside gene matches: 2. CDR3 in amino acids: CASSYDREYGYTF. The CDR3 nucleotides read TGTGCCAGCAGTTACGACAGGGAGTATGGCTACACCTTC.

The chain links TRBV2 to TRBJ2-5, with 8 bases matching TRBD1. V gave up 4 bases and J gave up 5 bases; unmatched junction bases: 9. The CDR3 has 15 amino acids. Per the germline V gene, CDR1 is SNHLY and CDR2 is FYNNEI. The CDR3 bases are TGTGCCAGCAGTGCAGGGGCAGGGGGCCTGGAGACCCAGTACTTC. Protein sequence: CASSAGAGGLETQYF.

The chain recombines TRBV5-1 with TRBJ2-2, with 7 positions matching TRBD1. Germline V gene lookup returns CDR1 SGHRS and CDR2 YFSETQ. Trimming cost V 3 bases and J 2 bases; bases outside gene matches: 4. CDR3 length equals 15 residues. In nucleotides, the CDR3 is TGCGCCAGCAGCTCGGGACAGCAAAACACCGGGGAGCTGTTTTTT. Translation gives CASSSGQQNTGELFF.

The V and J genes are TRBV19 and TRBJ2-4; D not resolved. The germline gives CDR1 LNHDA, CDR2 SQIVND (reference sequence). Trimming removed 0 bases from V and 0 bases from J, with 12 bases in between. This CDR3 region has 17 residues. As DNA, the CDR3 is TGTGCCAGTAGTATAGAATATGTAGCTATAGCCAAAAACATTCAGTACTTC. Translation gives CASSIEYVAIAKNIQYF.

The chain is built from TRBV7-6 and TRBJ1-4; 10 bases align to TRBD1. CDR3 size: 16 residues. The germline CDR1 and CDR2 sequences are SGHVS and FNYEAQ. With V trimmed by 8 bases and J by 5 bases, 11 bases remained unmatched. In nucleotides, the CDR3 is TGTGCCAGCGCCGGGGGACAGGGGTTAAGGAATGAAAAACTGTTTTTT. Translated: CASAGGQGLRNEKLFF.